This TCR beta chain emerged from a study of CD8+ T cells in alopecia areata (dated by TCRdb to 2017 to 2018). Study-wide context: The treated patients, all with moderate-to-severe alopecia areata, were enrolled in an open-label pilot trial of oral tofacitinib given at 5 to 10 mg twice daily. Amplification of TCRbeta CDR3 regions was done by immunoSEQ multiplex PCR using 35 Vbeta forward primers and 13 Jbeta reverse primers. On the human side, TCRbeta sequencing was run on scalp tissue and on sorted CD4+ and CD8+ peripheral blood T cells from healthy controls and from alopecia areata patients with either patchy or totalis/universalis disease. Tofacitinib was given for 6 to 18 months, followed by 6 months of follow-up off drug to assess delayed response and recurrence. The RNA source kit depended on sample type: the PAXgene miRNA kit for fixed scalp, the miRNeasy kit for PBMCs, and the RNeasy kit for mouse skin. Clonality in the scalp was compared among normal scalp (n=4), patchy alopecia areata scalp (n=8), and alopecia totalis/universalis scalp (n=8). Biopsies were taken from tofacitinib-treated patients at baseline and at 4 and 24 weeks of treatment, and a later scalp biopsy was taken in several of the tofacitinib-treated patients. High-throughput TCRbeta sequencing was used to examine T cell clonal expansion in alopecia areata in both the C3H/HeJ mouse model and human patients. The research as a whole found: Resident alphabeta T cells in normal human skin are also sequenced, complicating scalp TCR repertoire analysis, unlike mouse skin dominated by gammadelta T cells. TCR sequences shared between patients were less clear than in mice, possibly partly because of HLA diversity in the patient population. Compared with normal scalp, lesional scalp, particularly in alopecia totalis/universalis, had higher clonality and more expanded CD8+ clones, which suggests antigenic drive.

Comments on this clone: What antigen it recognizes has not been identified. Base qualities are not at hand, and no much larger clone is one base apart.

The receptor library was made with the immunoSEQ multiplex PCR assay. RNA was extracted from all samples and reverse transcribed into cDNA as template for TCR sequencing. SuperScript III was used for first-strand cDNA synthesis, primed with a 2:1 mix of oligo-dT and random hexamers. Amplification bias was assessed with a synthetic immune receptor repertoire, and residual bias was removed computationally. Per the authors' processing: Raw reads were preprocessed for error removal, and CDR3 was defined according to IMGT conventions as running from the conserved cysteine to phenylalanine. Clonality was calculated as 1 minus Shannon entropy normalized by log2 of the number of productive unique TCRs. Whether scalp clones were CD4 or CD8 was inferred by matching scalp TCRbeta sequences against CD4 and CD8 repertoires sorted from blood. TCRdb mirrors the immuneACCESS table, restricted to in-frame sequences. Some clones are absent from its copies; in checked studies, under half trace to an unresolved V gene, and the reason for the others is unknown. The V and J calls and clone size were taken over from that table, and D and trimming were inferred from the DNA. The sample profile shows some 130,000 clones; about 49% of them were found once. The leading ten clones occupy around 19% of the sample.

The sample's time point, from its label and the paper: baseline before oral tofacitinib. From alopecia areata patients, peripheral blood was collected along with lesional scalp punch biopsies. PBMCs were isolated by density centrifugation and stained for CD3, CD4 and CD8, and CD4+ and CD8+ T cells were sorted on a FACSAria. The germline V gene specifies SGHAT as CDR1 and FQNNGV as CDR2. Including the terminal cysteine and phenylalanine, the CDR3 comprises 11 residues. Of the read, only the CDR3 DNA is kept; its 33 bases are in frame from base 1. V sheds 3 bases and J sheds 2 bases, leaving 0 bases between their ends.

This specimen consisted of CD8+ T cells sorted from blood, obtained at week 0. The rearranged segments are TRBV11-2 and TRBJ2-3; confidence is insufficient to name the D gene. This receptor was obtained from a human donor with alopecia areata. The CDR3 protein sequence reads: CASSFTDTQYF. The bases are TGTGCCAGCAGCTTCACAGATACGCAGTATTTT.